Shown below are 25 T cell receptor beta chains from a single sample sequenced in a study of metastatic and nonmetastatic thyroid tumors. TCRdb re-analyzed the PCR reads through MiXCR. The table has fewer than 7,000 clones, approximately 35% seen once. All patients reached thyroid surgery having received no treatment beforehand. Sequenced: tumor tissue. Receptor source: a female donor with papillary thyroid cancer or a benign thyroid nodule (not recorded which). Some clones in this sample may be carry-over from other donors' samples.

By share of the sample, this clone is medium-sized. The chain links TRBV6-2 or TRBV6-3 to TRBJ1-1, with a weak D call TRBD1 (6 bases). V shed 6 bases and J shed 0 bases, with 11 bases lying between them. Germline CDR1 is MNHEY and CDR2 is SVGEGT. The CDR3 has 14 residues. CDR3 amino acids: CASRAGHLNTEAFF. The CDR3 DNA reads as TGTGCCAGCAGGGCGGGACATCTGAACACTGAAGCTTTCTTT.

The genes are TRBV6-1 and TRBJ1-5; D unclear. Germline-derived CDR1 and CDR2 are MNHNS and SASEGT. The CDR3 is 13 amino acids. Trimming left V 1 base short and J 4 bases short, with 5 bases between. The CDR3 loop reads CASSEVRNQPQHF. DNA for the CDR3: TGTGCCAGCAGTGAAGTAAGGAATCAGCCCCAGCATTTT.

The rearrangement uses TRBV19 and TRBJ2-7, with D perhaps matching TRBD1 (5 bases). Trimming stripped 6 bases from V and 6 bases from J, with 15 bases between. Germline-derived CDR1 and CDR2 are LNHDA and SQIVND (reference sequence). There are 13 residues in the CDR3. CDR3 sequence: CASSSSRGSEQYF. CDR3 coding DNA: TGTGCCAGTAGCTCCAGTAGGGGCTCCGAGCAGTACTTC.

The chain combines TRBV7-2 with TRBJ1-5; D possibly corresponds to TRBD1 (5 bases). The germline V and J ends were trimmed by 1 base and 8 bases, with 9 bases remaining between them. Looked up from germline, CDR1 is SGHTA and CDR2 is FQGNSA. The CDR3 length is 13 residues. The CDR3 loop reads CASSLETVEPQHF. DNA of the CDR3: TGTGCCAGCAGCTTAGAGACAGTTGAGCCCCAGCATTTT.

The V and J genes are TRBV20-1 and TRBJ2-3; D call uncertain. The CDR3 is 16 residues long. Trimming removed 1 base at V and 4 bases at J, with 18 bases between. The V gene's germline CDR1 is DFQATT and CDR2 SNEGSKA (reference sequence). The CDR3 bases are TGCAGTGCTAGAGTCCTGGACCGCCCTTCCTCAGATACGCAGTATTTT. Protein product: CSARVLDRPSSDTQYF.

A remark on this clone: This likely comes from a read error, as the CDR3 has no conserved phenylalanine or tryptophan at its end. The DNA is omitted, as the CDR3 cannot be located on it reliably, and the CDR3 follows TCRdb's listing. The chain carries TRBV4-1 and TRBJ1-6. Germline CDR1 reads MGHRA; CDR2 reads YSYEKL. A total of 12 residues make up the CDR3, ends included. CDR3 loop: CASSQGNSPLDS.

The chain links TRBV5-1 to TRBJ2-2; D call uncertain. V was trimmed by 2 bases and J by 0 bases, leaving 8 bases between them. In germline, CDR1 is SGHRS, CDR2 YFSETQ. The CDR3 is made up of 15 amino acids. The CDR3, as DNA: TGCGCCAGCAGCTTAGGGAACTCGAACACCGGGGAGCTGTTTTTT. Encoded protein: CASSLGNSNTGELFF. Together with reference TRBV5-1 and TRBJ2-2, the CDR3 gives the full variable domain: KAGVTQTPRYLIKTRGQQVTLSCSPISGHRSVSWYQQTPGQGLQFLFEYFSETQRNKGNFPGRFSGRQFSNSRSEMNVSTLELGDSALYLCASSLGNSNTGELFFGEGSRLTVL.

Sample share makes this clone medium-sized. This chain uses TRBV3-1 with TRBJ1-3; D remains unclear. V was trimmed by 6 bases and J by 2 bases, leaving 17 bases between them. There are 16 residues in the CDR3. The germline CDR1 and CDR2 sequences are LGHDT and YNNKEL (reference sequence). CDR3 sequence reads: CASSLSDTPAGNTIYF. In nucleotides, the CDR3 is TGTGCCAGCAGTTTGTCTGACACACCGGCTGGAAACACCATATATTTT.

To note about this clone: This is likely a read error, given that the CDR3 carries no conserved phenylalanine or tryptophan at its end. This sequence joins TRBV6-1 and TRBJ2-7, with D perhaps being TRBD1 or TRBD2 (5 bases each). The germline V gene has CDR1 MNHNS and CDR2 SASEGT. The CDR3 has 13 amino acids. The CDR3 protein is CVSSEGSGDEQYL. The CDR3 nucleotides are TGTGTCAGCAGTGAGGGGAGTGGGGACGAGCAGTACTTG.

The gene calls are TRBV5-1 and TRBJ2-7; TRBD1 is a possible D gene (5 bases). Trimming stripped 4 bases from V and 0 bases from J, with 14 bases between. The germline CDR1 and CDR2 sequences are SGHRS and YFSETQ. The CDR3 consists of 15 residues. CDR3 sequence (DNA): TGCGCCAGCAGCCCATATGACAGCAGCTCCTACGAGCAGTACTTC. Its translation: CASSPYDSSSYEQYF.

This clone is judged medium-sized (0.01 to 0.1%). V and J are TRBV7-6 and TRBJ2-3, with D perhaps matching TRBD2 (5 bases). V was pared by 0 bases and J by 3 bases, with 7 bases between. The CDR3 consists of 14 residues. Germline CDR1 reads SGHVS; CDR2 reads FNYEAQ. The CDR3 DNA reads TGTGCCAGCAGCTTAGCAGCGGAGACAGATACGCAGTATTTT. This gives the protein CASSLAAETDTQYF.

The rearrangement uses TRBV4-1 and TRBJ2-1, with D possibly called TRBD1 or TRBD2 (6 bases each). V was clipped by 5 bases and J by 8 bases, with 19 bases between them. Germline-derived CDR1 and CDR2 are MGHRA and YSYEKL. The CDR3 is made up of 15 amino acids. The CDR3 sequence: CASSTRSEGGHEQFF. The CDR3 nucleotides read TGCGCCAGCAGCACTCGGAGTGAGGGGGGACATGAGCAGTTCTTC.

This clone was seen a handful of times. The chain employs TRBV12-3 or TRBV12-4 and TRBJ1-2; possible D gene TRBD1, 6 bases. There are 14 residues in the CDR3. Trimming removed 5 bases from V and 4 bases from J, with 14 bases in between. In DNA form, the CDR3 reads TGTGCCAGCAGTGATTCCGGGACAACCTATGGCTACACCTTC. It is translated as CASSDSGTTYGYTF.

The sample holds many counts of this clone. The chain employs TRBV7-9 and TRBJ2-5; 11 bases fit TRBD2. The J segment lost 5 bases and the V segment lost 5 bases, leaving 13 bases of the junction unmatched. Germline V gene data show CDR1 as SEHNR and CDR2 as FQNEAQ (reference sequence). The length of the CDR3 is 17 residues. The CDR3 is CASSPFSGRALGETQYF. The CDR3 nucleotides are TGTGCCAGCAGCCCCTTTAGCGGGAGGGCCCTCGGTGAGACCCAGTACTTC.

As concerns this clone: An end of the junction differs from the germline gene, which may be a read error. The chain is built from TRBV2 and TRBJ2-1, with D possibly TRBD2 on 7 matching bases. Germline values: CDR1 SNHLY, CDR2 FYNNEI. The CDR3 covers 16 residues. The CDR3 loop is CASRERGASSFNEQFF. DNA of the CDR3: TGTGCCAGCAGGGAACGGGGGGCGAGCTCCTTCAATGAGCAGTTCTTC.

This clone counts as medium-sized. This chain connects TRBV4-2 to TRBJ1-2; D is possibly TRBD1 (6 bases). The CDR3 is 17 residues long. V lost 4 bases to trimming and J lost 3 bases, with 21 bases between them. Per the germline V gene, CDR1 is LGHNA and CDR2 is YNFKEQ. CDR3 protein: CASSLLIADRSHYGYTF. The DNA for the CDR3 is TGTGCCAGCAGCCTTCTTATTGCCGACAGGAGCCACTATGGCTACACCTTC.

This clone was counted ten times or more. This may be a read error, as it is one base from a much larger clone. V and J are TRBV6-6 and TRBJ1-2; D is unresolved. The CDR3 consists of 13 residues. V was trimmed by 2 bases and J by 5 bases, leaving 9 bases between them. The germline CDR1 and CDR2 sequences are MNHNY and SVGAGI (reference sequence). In nucleotides, the CDR3 is TGTGCCAGCAGTTACCCAGGAGGGTATGGCTACACCTTC. This translates into CASSYPGGYGYTF.

V usage is TRBV20-1 and J usage is TRBJ2-7; 7 positions agree with TRBD2. The CDR3 has 14 amino acids. The germline V gene has CDR1 DFQATT and CDR2 SNEGSKA (reference sequence). The ends lost 6 bases at V and 2 bases at J; junction bases unmatched: 10. The CDR3 region is CSAHLRGRAYEQYF. CDR3 nucleotides: TGCAGTGCCCACCTCCGCGGGAGAGCCTACGAGCAGTACTTC.

The V gene is TRBV18, the J gene TRBJ1-1; D is ambiguous. The V gene lost 1 base and the J gene lost 3 bases, with 6 bases spanning the gap. The CDR3 sequence is 13 residues long. Germline lookup yields CDR1 KGHSH and CDR2 LQKENI. In nucleotides, the CDR3 is TGTGCCAGCTCACCACACAGAGACACTGAAGCTTTCTTT. Amino acid sequence: CASSPHRDTEAFF.

This clone is termed medium-sized. This sequence joins TRBV7-9 and TRBJ2-2; D is unresolved. There are 12 residues in the CDR3. V gave up 5 bases and J gave up 5 bases, with 6 bases separating them. From germline, CDR1 is SEHNR and CDR2 FQNEAQ (reference sequence). CDR3: CASSPGTGELFF. CDR3 sequence (DNA): TGTGCCAGCAGCCCCGGGACCGGGGAGCTGTTTTTT.

The chain recombines TRBV6-1 with TRBJ2-4; 7 nucleotides match TRBD1. CDR3 length: 14 amino acids. The junction had 5 bases not matched to a gene; V was cut back by 6 bases and J by 3 bases. Germline V gene sequence: CDR1 MNHNS, CDR2 SASEGT. The CDR3 nucleotides are TGTGCCAGCAGACCCCCAGGGGGCAAAAACATTCAGTACTTC. Its protein product is CASRPPGGKNIQYF.

V gene TRBV19 combines with J gene TRBJ1-4; D not resolved. Germline lookup yields CDR1 LNHDA and CDR2 SQIVND (reference sequence). This CDR3 comprises 15 residues. Deletions cut 7 bases from V and 4 bases from J, with 16 bases between. This chain's CDR3 is CASTSRLAGNEKLFF. The CDR3 DNA sequence: TGTGCCAGTACCTCGAGACTGGCAGGTAATGAAAAACTGTTTTTT.

By proportion, this clone is medium-sized (0.01 to 0.1%). The sample contains more than one DNA sequence encoding this CDR3. The chain carries TRBV6-1 and TRBJ1-5; D is undetermined. Trimming pared 5 bases from V and 1 base from J, leaving 6 bases between. From germline, CDR1 is MNHNS and CDR2 SASEGT. The CDR3 length is 13 residues. The chain's CDR3 is CASSPDSNQPQHF. For the CDR3, the DNA is TGTGCCAGCAGTCCGGACAGCAATCAGCCCCAGCATTTT.

This clone is deemed medium-sized. The rearrangement uses TRBV5-1 and TRBJ2-7, with TRBD1 matching 7 bases. This CDR3 is built from 13 residues. Germline CDR1 and CDR2: SGHRS and YFSETQ. J was trimmed by 6 bases and V by 1 base; bases with no gene match: 4. As DNA, the CDR3 is TGCGCCAGCAGCTTGATGCCAGGGGGCGAGCAGTACTTC. It specifies CASSLMPGGEQYF.

In its sample, this clone was seen a few times. V gene TRBV28 combines with J gene TRBJ2-7; D is unclear. Germline values: CDR1 MDHEN, CDR2 SYDVKM. This CDR3 is built from 12 residues. Trimming left V 7 bases short and J 0 bases short, with 7 bases between. The DNA of the CDR3 is TGTGCCAGCATGATCGGCTCCTACGAGCAGTACTTC. It yields the protein CASMIGSYEQYF.